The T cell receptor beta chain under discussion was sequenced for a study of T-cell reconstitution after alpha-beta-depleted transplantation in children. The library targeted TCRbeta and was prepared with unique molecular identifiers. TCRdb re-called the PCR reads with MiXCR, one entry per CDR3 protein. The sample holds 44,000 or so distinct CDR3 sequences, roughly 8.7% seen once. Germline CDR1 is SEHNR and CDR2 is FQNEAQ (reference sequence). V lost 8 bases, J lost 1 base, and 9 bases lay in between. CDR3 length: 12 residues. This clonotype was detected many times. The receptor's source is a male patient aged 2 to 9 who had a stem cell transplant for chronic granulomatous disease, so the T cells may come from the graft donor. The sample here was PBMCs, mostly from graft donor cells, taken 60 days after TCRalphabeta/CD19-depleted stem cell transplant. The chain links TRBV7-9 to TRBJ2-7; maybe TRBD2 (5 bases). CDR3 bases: TGTGCCAGCGAGGGAACATCCTACGAGCAGTACTTC. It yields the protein CASEGTSYEQYF.